The 14 T cell receptor beta chains listed next were all sequenced from one sample in a study of regulatory and conventional T cells in breast cancer. Via MiXCR, TCRdb re-called the PCR reads, giving one row per CDR3 protein. The sample holds 15,000 or so distinct CDR3 sequences, approximately 35% seen once. The sequenced material came from conventional T cells from blood. The receptors come from a female donor in good health.

This chain connects TRBV20-1 to TRBJ1-1, with D possibly matching TRBD1 (5 bases). The CDR3 totals 14 residues. Trimming cost V 6 bases and J 1 base, with 15 bases left between them. The germline V gene has CDR1 DFQATT and CDR2 SNEGSKA (reference sequence). The CDR3 DNA follows: TGCAGTGCCCCTTTCGGGGGAACGAACACTGAAGCTTTCTTT. Its protein is CSAPFGGTNTEAFF.

This clonotype was counted a single time. This clone may be a read error of a much larger clone one base away. The chain employs TRBV25-1 and TRBJ1-3; D gene uncertain. Looked up from germline, CDR1 is MGHDK and CDR2 is SYGVNS. There are 14 residues in the CDR3. The CDR3 bases are TGTGCCAGCAGTGACCCTGGGAACGGAAGCACCATATATTTT. Its translation: CASSDPGNGSTIYF.

The rearrangement joins TRBV7-2 to TRBJ1-2; weak D call: TRBD1 (6 bases). Germline V gene data show CDR1 as SGHTA and CDR2 as FQGNSA. The V end was cut by 1 base, the J end by 8 bases, with 14 bases between. The CDR3 is 14 residues long. The CDR3 DNA reads as TGTGCCAGCAGCTTAGAAGGGGGGGCGCGAGGCTACACCTTC. Protein product: CASSLEGGARGYTF. The variable domain in full, completed from reference TRBV7-2 and TRBJ1-2, reads GAGVSQSPSNKVTEKGKDVELRCDPISGHTALYWYRQSLGQGLEFLIYFQGNSAPDKSGLPSDRFSAERTGGSVSTLTIQRTQQEDSAVYLCASSLEGGARGYTFGSGTRLTVV.

This clonotype was seen more than once but under ten times. This sequence joins TRBV28 and TRBJ2-7; 9 positions match TRBD1. The CDR3 has 15 residues. J gave up 4 bases and V 2 bases, and 6 bases lay outside the gene matches. CDR1 is MDHEN, CDR2 SYDVKM, per germline. CDR3 protein: CASSLTGTGKYEQYF. In DNA, the CDR3 is TGTGCCAGCAGTTTAACCGGGACAGGGAAATACGAGCAGTACTTC.

The chain employs TRBV20-1 and TRBJ2-1; TRBD2 matches at 8 bases. Trimming removed 0 bases from V and 4 bases from J; junction bases left unmatched: 11. The CDR3 contains 17 residues. Per the germline V gene, CDR1 is DFQATT and CDR2 is SNEGSKA (reference sequence). CDR3 sequence reads: CSARDLKTSGRYNEQFF. CDR3 in DNA: TGCAGTGCTAGAGATCTCAAAACTAGCGGACGTTACAATGAGCAGTTCTTC.

This clonotype qualifies as medium-sized. The V gene is TRBV12-3 or TRBV12-4, the J gene TRBJ1-5, with D unclear. The CDR3 length is 13 residues. Trimming shortened V by 4 bases and J by 5 bases, and 9 bases separated the two germline ends. CDR3 nucleotide sequence: TGTGCCAGCAGTTGGGCCGCCTATCAGCCCCAGCATTTT. Translating gives CASSWAAYQPQHF.

This clonotype is classed as medium-sized. The gene calls are TRBV10-3 and TRBJ2-3, with D possibly TRBD2 on 5 matching bases. The germline V gene has CDR1 ENHRY and CDR2 SYGVKD. The CDR3 covers 16 residues. V lost 2 bases, J lost 2 bases, and 14 bases lay in between. The CDR3 DNA reads as TGTGCCATCAGTGAGCTCGGGAATAGATACACAGATACGCAGTATTTT. Its protein product is CAISELGNRYTDTQYF.

For this clonotype: The junction differs from germline at one of its ends, possibly a read error. The rearrangement joins TRBV7-2 to TRBJ1-5, with a possible D match to TRBD1 (6 bases). The CDR3 extends over 15 amino acids. The germline gives CDR1 SGHTA, CDR2 FQGNSA. The CDR3 spells CVSSSDRISNQPQHF. The CDR3 DNA is TGTGTCAGCAGCTCCGACAGGATTAGCAATCAGCCCCAGCATTTT.

In this sample, this clonotype is medium-sized. The chain uses TRBV10-3 and TRBJ2-7; D is unclear. V was pared by 7 bases and J by 2 bases, with 18 bases between. Germline CDR1 is ENHRY and CDR2 is SYGVKD. This CDR3 region has 15 residues. Written as DNA, the CDR3 is TGTGCCATCACACCCACGGCAGCAGGTGCCTACGAGCAGTACTTC. Translating gives CAITPTAAGAYEQYF.

By share, this clonotype ranks as medium-sized. The chain joins TRBV4-1 to TRBJ2-2, with D unclear. Trimming took off 2 bases at V and 3 bases at J, with 7 bases between the two ends. The CDR3 covers 14 residues. Germline CDR1 and CDR2: MGHRA and YSYEKL. CDR3 sequence reads: CASSQQEDTGELFF. CDR3 nucleotide sequence: TGCGCCAGCAGCCAACAGGAAGACACCGGGGAGCTGTTTTTT.

The chain carries TRBV7-3 and TRBJ1-5; D ambiguous. The CDR3 runs 14 residues. The germline CDR1 and CDR2 sequences are SGHTA and FQGTGA. The V and J ends lost 3 bases and 4 bases respectively, with 10 bases between them. The CDR3 protein is CASSFHAGNQPQHF. The CDR3 nucleotides read TGTGCCAGCAGCTTTCATGCGGGTAATCAGCCCCAGCATTTT.

This clonotype came up a few times. The chain carries TRBV7-2 and TRBJ1-6, with no clear D. Germline V gene sequence: CDR1 SGHTA, CDR2 FQGNSA. The CDR3 totals 16 residues. The ends were cut back, 1 base at V and 0 bases at J, with 7 bases in the middle. The DNA for the CDR3 is TGTGCCAGCAGCTTAGGTGGCAGCTCCTATAATTCACCCCTCCACTTT. It codes for CASSLGGSSYNSPLHF.

V gene TRBV6-2 or TRBV6-3 combines with J gene TRBJ2-7; a weak D match, TRBD2 (6 bases). Trimming stripped 4 bases from V and 6 bases from J, with 10 bases between. The CDR3 has 12 residues. Germline V gives CDR1 MNHEY, CDR2 SVGEGT. The CDR3 bases are TGTGCCAGCAGTTCCGGGACTTCCGAGCAGTACTTC. It codes for CASSSGTSEQYF.

By share, this clonotype ranks as medium-sized. This chain joins TRBV6-6 and TRBJ1-5, with D perhaps TRBD1 (6 bases). The CDR3 is made up of 14 amino acids. From germline, CDR1 is MNHNY and CDR2 SVGAGI (reference sequence). V lost 2 bases, J lost 4 bases, and 9 bases lay in between. For the CDR3, the DNA is TGTGCCAGCAGTTACGACAGGCATAATCAGCCCCAGCATTTT. Translation gives CASSYDRHNQPQHF.